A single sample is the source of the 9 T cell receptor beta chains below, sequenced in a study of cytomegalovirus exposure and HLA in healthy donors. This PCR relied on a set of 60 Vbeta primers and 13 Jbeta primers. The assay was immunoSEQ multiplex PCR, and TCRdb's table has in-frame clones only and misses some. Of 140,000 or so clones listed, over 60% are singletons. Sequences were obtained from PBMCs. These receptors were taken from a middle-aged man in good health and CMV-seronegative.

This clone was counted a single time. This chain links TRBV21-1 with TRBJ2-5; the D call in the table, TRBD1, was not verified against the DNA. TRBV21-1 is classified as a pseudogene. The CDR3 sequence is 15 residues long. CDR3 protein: CASSGRDRRQETQYF. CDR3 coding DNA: TGTGCCAGCAGCGGAAGGGACAGGCGACAAGAGACCCAGTACTTC.

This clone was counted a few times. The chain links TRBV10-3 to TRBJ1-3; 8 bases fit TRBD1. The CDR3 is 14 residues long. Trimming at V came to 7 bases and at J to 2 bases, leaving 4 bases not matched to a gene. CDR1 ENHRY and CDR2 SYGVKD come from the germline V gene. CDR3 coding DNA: TGTGCCATCAACGACAGGGGAGCTGGAAACACCATATATTTT. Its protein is CAINDRGAGNTIYF.

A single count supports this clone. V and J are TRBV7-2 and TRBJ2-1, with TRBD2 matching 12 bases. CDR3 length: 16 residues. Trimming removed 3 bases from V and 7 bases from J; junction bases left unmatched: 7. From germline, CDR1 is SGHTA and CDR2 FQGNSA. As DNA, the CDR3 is TGTGCCAGCAGCTTCGGCCGACTAGCGGGAGCGAATGAGCAGTTCTTC. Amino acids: CASSFGRLAGANEQFF.

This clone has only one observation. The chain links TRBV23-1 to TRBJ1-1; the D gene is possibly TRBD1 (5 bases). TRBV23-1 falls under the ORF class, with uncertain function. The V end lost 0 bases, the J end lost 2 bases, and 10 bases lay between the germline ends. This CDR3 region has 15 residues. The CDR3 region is CASSQSGRGNTEAFF. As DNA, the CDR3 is TGCGCCAGCAGTCAATCAGGGAGGGGCAACACTGAAGCTTTCTTT.

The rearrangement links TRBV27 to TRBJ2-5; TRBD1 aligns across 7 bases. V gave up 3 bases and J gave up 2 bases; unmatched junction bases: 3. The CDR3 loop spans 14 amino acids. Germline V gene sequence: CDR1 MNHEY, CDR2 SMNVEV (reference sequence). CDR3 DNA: TGTGCCAGCAGTTTCTGGGGACAGCAAGAGACCCAGTACTTC. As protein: CASSFWGQQETQYF.

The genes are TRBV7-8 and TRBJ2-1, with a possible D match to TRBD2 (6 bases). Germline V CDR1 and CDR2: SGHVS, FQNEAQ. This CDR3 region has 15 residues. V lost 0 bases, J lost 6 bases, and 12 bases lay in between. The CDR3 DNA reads TGTGCCAGCAGCTTAGCTGGGACTGGGACCAATGAGCAGTTCTTC. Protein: CASSLAGTGTNEQFF.

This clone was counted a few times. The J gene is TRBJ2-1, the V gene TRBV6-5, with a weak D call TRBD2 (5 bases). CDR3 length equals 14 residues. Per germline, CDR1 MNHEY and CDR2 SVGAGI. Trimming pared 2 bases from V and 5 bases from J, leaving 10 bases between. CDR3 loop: CASSYVRGNNEQFF. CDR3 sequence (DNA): TGTGCCAGCAGTTACGTCCGGGGTAACAATGAGCAGTTCTTC.

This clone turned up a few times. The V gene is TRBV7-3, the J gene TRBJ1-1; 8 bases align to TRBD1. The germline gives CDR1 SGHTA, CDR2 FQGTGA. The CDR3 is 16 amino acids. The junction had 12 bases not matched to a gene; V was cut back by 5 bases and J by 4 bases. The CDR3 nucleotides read TGTGCCAGCAGCGAACCAGGGGGCGCGGGGAGCACTGAAGCTTTCTTT. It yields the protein CASSEPGGAGSTEAFF.

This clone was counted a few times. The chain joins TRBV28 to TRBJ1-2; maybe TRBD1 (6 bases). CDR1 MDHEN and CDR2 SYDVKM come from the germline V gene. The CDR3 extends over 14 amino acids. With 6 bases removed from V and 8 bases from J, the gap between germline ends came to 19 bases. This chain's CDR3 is CASRPRGGRGGYTF. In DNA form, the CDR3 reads TGTGCCAGCAGGCCTCGTGGGGGGAGGGGGGGCTACACCTTC.